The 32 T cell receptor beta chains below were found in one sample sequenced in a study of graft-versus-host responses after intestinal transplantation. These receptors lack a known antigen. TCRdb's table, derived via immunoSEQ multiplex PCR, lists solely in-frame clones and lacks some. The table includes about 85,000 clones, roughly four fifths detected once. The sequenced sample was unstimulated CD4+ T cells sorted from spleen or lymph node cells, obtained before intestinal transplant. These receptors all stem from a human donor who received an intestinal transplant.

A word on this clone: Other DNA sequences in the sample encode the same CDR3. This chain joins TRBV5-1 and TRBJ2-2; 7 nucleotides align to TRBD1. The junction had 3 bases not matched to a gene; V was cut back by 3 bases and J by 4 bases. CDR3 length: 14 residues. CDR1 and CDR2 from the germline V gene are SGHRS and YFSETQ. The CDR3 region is CASSSGQTTGELFF. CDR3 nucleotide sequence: TGCGCCAGCAGCTCGGGACAGACCACCGGGGAGCTGTTTTTT.

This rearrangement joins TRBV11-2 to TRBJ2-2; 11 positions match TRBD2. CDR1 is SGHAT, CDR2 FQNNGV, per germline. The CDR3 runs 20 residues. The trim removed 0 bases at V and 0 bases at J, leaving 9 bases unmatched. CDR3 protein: CASSLELISGLAANTGELFF. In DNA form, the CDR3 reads TGTGCCAGCAGCTTAGAACTGATATCGGGACTAGCGGCGAACACCGGGGAGCTGTTTTTT.

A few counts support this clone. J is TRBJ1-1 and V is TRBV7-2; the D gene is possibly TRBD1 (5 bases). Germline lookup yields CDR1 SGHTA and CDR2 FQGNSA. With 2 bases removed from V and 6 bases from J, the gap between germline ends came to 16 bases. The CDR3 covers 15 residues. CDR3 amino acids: CASSLRQGGIAEAFF. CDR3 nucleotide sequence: TGTGCCAGCAGCTTAAGGCAGGGAGGTATCGCTGAAGCTTTCTTT. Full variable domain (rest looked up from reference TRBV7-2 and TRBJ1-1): GAGVSQSPSNKVTEKGKDVELRCDPISGHTALYWYRQSLGQGLEFLIYFQGNSAPDKSGLPSDRFSAERTGGSVSTLTIQRTQQEDSAVYLCASSLRQGGIAEAFFGQGTRLTVV.

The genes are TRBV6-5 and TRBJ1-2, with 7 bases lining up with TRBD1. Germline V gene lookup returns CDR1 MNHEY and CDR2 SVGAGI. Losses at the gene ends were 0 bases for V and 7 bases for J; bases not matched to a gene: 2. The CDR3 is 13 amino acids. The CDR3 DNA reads TGTGCCAGCAGTTACTCACAGGGGATTGGCTACACCTTC. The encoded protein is CASSYSQGIGYTF.

The CDR3 nucleotides are TGTGCCACCAGCCGGGACAGGGACTCCTACGAGCAGTACTTC. This translates into CATSRDRDSYEQYF. The chain employs TRBV15 and TRBJ2-7; 9 bases are shared with TRBD1. CDR3 length equals 14 residues. The V gene end was trimmed by 5 bases and the J gene end by 0 bases; junction bases not matched to a gene: 2. From germline, CDR1 is LNHNV and CDR2 YYDKDF (reference sequence).

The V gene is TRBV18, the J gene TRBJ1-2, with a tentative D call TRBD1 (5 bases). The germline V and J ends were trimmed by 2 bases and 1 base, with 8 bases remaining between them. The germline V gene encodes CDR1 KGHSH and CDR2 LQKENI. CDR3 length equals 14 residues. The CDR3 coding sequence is TGTGCCAGCTCACCAGGGGCCAATAACTATGGCTACACCTTC. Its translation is CASSPGANNYGYTF.

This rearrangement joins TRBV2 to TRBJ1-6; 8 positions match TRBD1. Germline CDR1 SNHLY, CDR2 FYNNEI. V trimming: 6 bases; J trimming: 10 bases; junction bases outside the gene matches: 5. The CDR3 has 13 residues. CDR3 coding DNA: TGTGCCAGCAGGGGGACAGGCAACTCACCCCTCCACTTT. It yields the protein CASRGTGNSPLHF.

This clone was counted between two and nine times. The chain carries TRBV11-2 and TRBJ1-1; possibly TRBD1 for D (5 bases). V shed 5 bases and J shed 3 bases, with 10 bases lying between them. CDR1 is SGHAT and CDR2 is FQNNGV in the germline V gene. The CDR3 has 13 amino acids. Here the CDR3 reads CASSIDSYTEAFF. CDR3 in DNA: TGTGCCAGCAGCATCGACAGTTACACTGAAGCTTTCTTT. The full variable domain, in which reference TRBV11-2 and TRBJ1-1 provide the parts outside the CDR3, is EAGVAQSPRYKIIEKRQSVAFWCNPISGHATLYWYQQILGQGPKLLIQFQNNGVVDDSQLPKDRFSAERLKGVDSTLKIQPAKLEDSAVYLCASSIDSYTEAFFGQGTRLTVV.

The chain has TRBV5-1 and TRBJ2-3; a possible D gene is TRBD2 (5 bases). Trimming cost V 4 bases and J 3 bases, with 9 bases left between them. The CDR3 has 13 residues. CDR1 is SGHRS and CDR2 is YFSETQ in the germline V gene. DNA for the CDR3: TGCGCCAGCAGCCGGGGTCAGACAGATACGCAGTATTTT. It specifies CASSRGQTDTQYF.

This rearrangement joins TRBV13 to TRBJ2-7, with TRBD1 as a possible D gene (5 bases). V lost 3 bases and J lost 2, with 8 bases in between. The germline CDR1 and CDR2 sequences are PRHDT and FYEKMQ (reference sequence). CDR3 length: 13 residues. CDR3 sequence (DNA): TGTGCCAGCAGCTTGACAGCAACCTACGAGCAGTACTTC. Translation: CASSLTATYEQYF.

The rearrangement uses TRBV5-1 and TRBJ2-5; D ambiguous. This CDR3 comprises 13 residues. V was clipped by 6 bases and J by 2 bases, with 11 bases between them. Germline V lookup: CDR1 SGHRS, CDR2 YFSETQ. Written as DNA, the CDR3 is TGCGCCAGCACCGGCGAGGTACAAGAGACCCAGTACTTC. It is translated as CASTGEVQETQYF.

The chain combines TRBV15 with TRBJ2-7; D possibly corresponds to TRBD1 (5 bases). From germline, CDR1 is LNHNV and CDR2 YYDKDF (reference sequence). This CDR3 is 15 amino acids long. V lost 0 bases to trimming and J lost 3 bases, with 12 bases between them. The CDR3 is CATSRDPGHLYEQYF. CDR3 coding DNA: TGTGCCACCAGCAGAGACCCCGGACACCTCTACGAGCAGTACTTC.

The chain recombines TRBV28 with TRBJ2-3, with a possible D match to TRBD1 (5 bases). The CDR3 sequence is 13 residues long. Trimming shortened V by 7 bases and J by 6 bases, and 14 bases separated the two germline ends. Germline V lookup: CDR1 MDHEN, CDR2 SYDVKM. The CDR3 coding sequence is TGTGCCAGCACCCTGGTGGGGCGGGATACGCAGTATTTT. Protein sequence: CASTLVGRDTQYF.

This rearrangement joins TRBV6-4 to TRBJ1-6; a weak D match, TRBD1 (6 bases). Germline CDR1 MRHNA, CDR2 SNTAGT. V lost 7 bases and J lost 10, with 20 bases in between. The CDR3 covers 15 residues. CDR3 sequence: CASTLKGDGGSPLHF. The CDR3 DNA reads TGTGCCAGCACACTGAAGGGGGACGGAGGATCACCCCTCCACTTT.

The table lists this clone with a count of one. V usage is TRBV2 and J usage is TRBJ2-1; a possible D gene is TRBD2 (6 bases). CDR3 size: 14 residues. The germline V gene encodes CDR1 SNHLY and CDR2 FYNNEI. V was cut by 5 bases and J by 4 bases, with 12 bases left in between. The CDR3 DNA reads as TGTGCCAGCAGTATTGCGGGGCCTTACAATGAGCAGTTCTTC. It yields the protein CASSIAGPYNEQFF.

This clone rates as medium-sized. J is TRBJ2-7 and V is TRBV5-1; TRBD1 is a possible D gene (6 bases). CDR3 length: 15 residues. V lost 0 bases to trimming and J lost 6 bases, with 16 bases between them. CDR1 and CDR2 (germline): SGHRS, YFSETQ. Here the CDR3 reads CASSLVVAGVREQYF. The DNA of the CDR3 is TGCGCCAGCAGCTTGGTAGTGGCAGGGGTGCGCGAGCAGTACTTC.

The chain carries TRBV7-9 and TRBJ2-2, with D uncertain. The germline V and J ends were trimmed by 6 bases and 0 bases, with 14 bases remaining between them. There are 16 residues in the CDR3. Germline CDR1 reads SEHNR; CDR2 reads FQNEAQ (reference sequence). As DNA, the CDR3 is TGTGCCAGCAGAAAAGAATTACTACCGAACACCGGGGAGCTGTTTTTT. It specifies CASRKELLPNTGELFF. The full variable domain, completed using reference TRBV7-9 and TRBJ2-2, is DTGVSQNPRHKITKRGQNVTFRCDPISEHNRLYWYRQTLGQGPEFLTYFQNEAQLEKSRLLSDRFSAERPKGSFSTLEIQRTEQGDSAMYLCASRKELLPNTGELFFGEGSRLTVL.

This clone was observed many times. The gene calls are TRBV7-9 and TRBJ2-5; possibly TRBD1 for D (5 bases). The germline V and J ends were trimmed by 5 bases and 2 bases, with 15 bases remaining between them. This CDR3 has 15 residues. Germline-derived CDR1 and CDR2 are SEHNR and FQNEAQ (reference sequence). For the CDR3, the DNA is TGTGCCAGCAGCCCTTCCAGGGTTGGACAAGAGACCCAGTACTTC. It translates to CASSPSRVGQETQYF.

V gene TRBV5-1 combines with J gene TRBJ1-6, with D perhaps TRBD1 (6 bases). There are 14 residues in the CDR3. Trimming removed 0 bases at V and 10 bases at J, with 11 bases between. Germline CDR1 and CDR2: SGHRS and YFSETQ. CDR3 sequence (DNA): TGCGCCAGCAGCTTGGGGGGGCTAGGATCACCCCTCCACTTT. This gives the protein CASSLGGLGSPLHF.

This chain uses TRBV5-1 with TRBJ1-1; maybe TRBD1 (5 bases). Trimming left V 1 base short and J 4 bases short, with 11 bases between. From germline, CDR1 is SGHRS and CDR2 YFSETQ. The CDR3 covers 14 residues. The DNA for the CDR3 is TGCGCCAGCAGCTTGCTTGGGGGGGGCACTGAAGCTTTCTTT. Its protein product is CASSLLGGGTEAFF.

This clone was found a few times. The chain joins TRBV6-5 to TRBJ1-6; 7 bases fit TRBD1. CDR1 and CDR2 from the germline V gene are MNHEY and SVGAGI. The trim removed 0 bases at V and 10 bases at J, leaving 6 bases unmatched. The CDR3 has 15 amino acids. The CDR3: CASSYSRGLESPLHF. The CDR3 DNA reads TGTGCCAGCAGTTACTCGAGGGGGCTGGAATCACCCCTCCACTTT.

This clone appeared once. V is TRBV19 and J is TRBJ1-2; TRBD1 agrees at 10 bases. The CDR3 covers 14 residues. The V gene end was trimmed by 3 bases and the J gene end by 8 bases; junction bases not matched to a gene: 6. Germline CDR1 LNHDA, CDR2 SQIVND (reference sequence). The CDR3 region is CASSILGQGGGYTF. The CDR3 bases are TGTGCCAGTAGTATCCTTGGACAGGGGGGCGGCTACACCTTC.

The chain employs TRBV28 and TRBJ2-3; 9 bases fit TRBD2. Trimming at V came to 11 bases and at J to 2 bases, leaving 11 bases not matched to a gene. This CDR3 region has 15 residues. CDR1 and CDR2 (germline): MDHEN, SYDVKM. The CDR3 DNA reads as TGTGCCCAGGGGGGGGTAGCGGGAGCCACAGATACGCAGTATTTT. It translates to CAQGGVAGATDTQYF.

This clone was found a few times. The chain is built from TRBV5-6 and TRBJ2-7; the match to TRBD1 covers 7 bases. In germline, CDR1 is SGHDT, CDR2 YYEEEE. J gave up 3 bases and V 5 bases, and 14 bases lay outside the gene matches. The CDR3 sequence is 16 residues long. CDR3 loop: CASRLGRQGTFYEQYF. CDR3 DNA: TGTGCCAGCAGGTTAGGAAGACAGGGAACGTTCTACGAGCAGTACTTC.

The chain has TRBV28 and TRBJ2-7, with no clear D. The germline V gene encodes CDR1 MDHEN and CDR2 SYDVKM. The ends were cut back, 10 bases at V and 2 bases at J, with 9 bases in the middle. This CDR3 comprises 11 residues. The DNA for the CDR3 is TGTGCCACCTTCCGGGCCTACGAGCAGTACTTC. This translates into CATFRAYEQYF. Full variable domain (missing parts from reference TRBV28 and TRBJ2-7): DVKVTQSSRYLVKRTGEKVFLECVQDMDHENMFWYRQDPGLGLRLIYFSYDVKMKEKGDIPEGYSVSREKKERFSLILESASTNQTSMYLCATFRAYEQYFGPGTRLTVT.

The CDR3 DNA is TGCGCCAGCAGTCACCTGCGGGCGTCGAGCAATCAGCCCCAGCATTTT. The encoded protein is CASSHLRASSNQPQHF. The chain employs TRBV23-1 and TRBJ1-5; D remains ambiguous. TRBV23-1 is flagged as an ORF with uncertain function. V was shortened by 3 bases and J by 1 base, with 13 bases between the two germline ends. The CDR3 is 16 amino acids.

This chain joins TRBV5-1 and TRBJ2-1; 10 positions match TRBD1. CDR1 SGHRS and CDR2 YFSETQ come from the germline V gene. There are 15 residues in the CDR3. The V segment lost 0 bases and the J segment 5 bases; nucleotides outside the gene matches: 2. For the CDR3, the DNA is TGCGCCAGCAGCTTGGGGGGACAGGGGAACAATGAGCAGTTCTTC. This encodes CASSLGGQGNNEQFF.

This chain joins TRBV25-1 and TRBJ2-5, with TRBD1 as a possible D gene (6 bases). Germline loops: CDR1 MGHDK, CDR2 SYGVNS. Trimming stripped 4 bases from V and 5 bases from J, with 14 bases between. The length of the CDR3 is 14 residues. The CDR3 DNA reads TGTGCCAGCAGTGGAGGGAACAGGGTGGAGACCCAGTACTTC. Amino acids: CASSGGNRVETQYF.

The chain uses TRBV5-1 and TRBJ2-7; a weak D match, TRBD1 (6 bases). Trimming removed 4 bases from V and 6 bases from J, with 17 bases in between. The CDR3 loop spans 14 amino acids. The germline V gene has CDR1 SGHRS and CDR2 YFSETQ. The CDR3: CASSEQGVGVEQYF. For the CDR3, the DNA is TGCGCCAGCAGCGAACAGGGTGTTGGGGTCGAGCAGTACTTC.

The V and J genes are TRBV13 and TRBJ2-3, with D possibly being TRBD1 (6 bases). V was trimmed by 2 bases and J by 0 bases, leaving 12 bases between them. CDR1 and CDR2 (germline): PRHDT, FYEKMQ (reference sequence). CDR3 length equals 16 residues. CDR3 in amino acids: CASSLRQATSTDTQYF. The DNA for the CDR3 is TGTGCCAGCAGCTTAAGACAGGCCACTAGCACAGATACGCAGTATTTT. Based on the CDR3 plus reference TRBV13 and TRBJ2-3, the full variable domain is AAGVIQSPRHLIKEKRETATLKCYPIPRHDTVYWYQQGPGQDPQFLISFYEKMQSDKGSIPDRFSAQQFSDYHSELNMSSLELGDSALYFCASSLRQATSTDTQYFGPGTRLTVL.

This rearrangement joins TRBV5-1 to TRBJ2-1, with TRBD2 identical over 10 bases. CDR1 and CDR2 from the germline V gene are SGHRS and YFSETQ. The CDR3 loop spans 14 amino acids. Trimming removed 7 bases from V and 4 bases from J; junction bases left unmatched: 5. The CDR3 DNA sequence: TGCGCCAGCGGAACTAGCGGGGAGTACAATGAGCAGTTCTTC. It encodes CASGTSGEYNEQFF.

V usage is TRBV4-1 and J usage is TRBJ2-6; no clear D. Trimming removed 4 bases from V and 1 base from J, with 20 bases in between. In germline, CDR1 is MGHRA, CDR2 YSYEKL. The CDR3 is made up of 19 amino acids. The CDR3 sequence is CASSLALRAGRSGANVLTF. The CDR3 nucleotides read TGCGCCAGCAGCCTAGCCCTCCGTGCCGGCCGGTCTGGGGCCAACGTCCTGACTTTC.